The entry below gives a single T cell receptor beta chain sequence along with its context. The target antigen is unknown. This sample is part of a study of siplizumab effects on memory and regulatory T cells. Regarding the study as a whole: In roughly 75-95% of proliferating CD4+ or CD8+ clones, a naive or memory phenotype could not be assigned.

The protocol was immunoSEQ multiplex PCR, while the TCRdb copy is restricted to in-frame clones and leaves out a portion. The sample shows over 85,000 clones, roughly 96% of them seen only once. The receptor was isolated from a human donor in good health. The sequencing input was naive CD4+ T cells sorted from blood.

The CDR3 protein is CASSLVNTEAFF. The CDR3 DNA sequence: TGTGCCAGCAGCTTAGTGAACACTGAAGCTTTCTTT. The chain uses TRBV7-2 and TRBJ1-1, with no clear D. Germline assignment: CDR1 SGHTA and CDR2 FQGNSA. V lost 1 base, J lost 0 bases, and 0 bases lay in between. The CDR3 is 12 residues long.